The rows below give T cell receptor beta chains drawn from one sample of a study of cytomegalovirus exposure and HLA in healthy donors. Profiling relied on immunoSEQ multiplex PCR, and the TCRdb table lists in-frame clones only, not all of them. The sample includes some 170,000 clones, about three quarters of them seen just once. The sequenced sample was PBMCs. The origin of the receptors is a man aged 40-50 years in good health and CMV-seropositive. CDR3s include the opening cysteine and the closing phenylalanine or tryptophan. D genes are given only for firm matches. Only some rows state a clone size, as once, few, many or a class for expanded clones.

cdr3_aa: CASSLSAGSYNEQFF
cdr3_nt: TGTGCCAGCAGCTTGAGTGCGGGCTCCTACAATGAGCAGTTCTTC
d_call: -
j_call: TRBJ2-1
v_call: TRBV5-4
clone_size: once

cdr3_aa: CASSELISSTRPHSQYF
cdr3_nt: TGTGCCAGCAGTGAATTGATCTCTAGCACGAGACCTCACAGTCAGTACTTC
d_call: -
j_call: TRBJ2-4
v_call: TRBV2
clone_size: -

cdr3_aa: CASSLRRVNTGELFF
cdr3_nt: TGCGCCAGCAGCTTGCGCCGGGTAAACACCGGGGAGCTGTTTTTT
d_call: -
j_call: TRBJ2-2
v_call: TRBV5-1
clone_size: -

cdr3_aa: CASSKGGDRGYEQYF
cdr3_nt: TGTGCCAGCAGCAAAGGAGGGGACAGGGGGTACGAGCAGTACTTC
d_call: TRBD1
j_call: TRBJ2-7
v_call: TRBV7-9
clone_size: -

cdr3_aa: CASSWGTRGQETQYF
cdr3_nt: TGCGCCAGCAGCTGGGGGACTAGAGGCCAAGAGACCCAGTACTTC
d_call: TRBD2
j_call: TRBJ2-5
v_call: TRBV5-1
clone_size: -

cdr3_aa: CSAYPRGQGYGYTF
cdr3_nt: TGCAGCGCATATCCCCGAGGACAGGGGTATGGCTACACCTTC
d_call: TRBD1
j_call: TRBJ1-2
v_call: TRBV29-1
clone_size: -

cdr3_aa: CASSMGDRGRNTGELFF
cdr3_nt: TGTGCCAGTAGTATGGGAGACAGGGGTCGGAACACCGGGGAGCTGTTTTTT
d_call: TRBD1
j_call: TRBJ2-2
v_call: TRBV19
clone_size: -

cdr3_aa: CASSYKGGGTEAFF
cdr3_nt: TGTGCCAGCAGTTACAAGGGAGGGGGTACTGAAGCTTTCTTT
d_call: -
j_call: TRBJ1-1
v_call: TRBV6-5
clone_size: -

cdr3_aa: CASSPLAGGPHETQYF
cdr3_nt: TGTGCCAGCAGTCCCCTAGCGGGAGGGCCCCACGAGACCCAGTACTTC
d_call: TRBD2
j_call: TRBJ2-5
v_call: TRBV27
clone_size: -

cdr3_aa: CASSEAPTGGLSVDEQYF
cdr3_nt: TGTGCCAGCAGTGAAGCTCCGACAGGGGGTCTATCAGTCGACGAGCAGTACTTC
d_call: TRBD1
j_call: TRBJ2-7
v_call: TRBV6-1
clone_size: -

cdr3_aa: CATKGLAGETDTQYF
cdr3_nt: TGTGCCACCAAGGGACTAGCGGGAGAGACAGATACGCAGTATTTT
d_call: TRBD2
j_call: TRBJ2-3
v_call: TRBV6-1
clone_size: -

cdr3_aa: CASSFGTGDGYTF
cdr3_nt: TGTGCCAGCAGCTTTGGGACAGGGGACGGCTACACCTTC
d_call: TRBD1
j_call: TRBJ1-2
v_call: TRBV7-9
clone_size: -

cdr3_aa: CASSYRTPNTGELFF
cdr3_nt: TGTGCCAGCAGTTACAGGACACCGAACACCGGGGAGCTGTTTTTT
d_call: -
j_call: TRBJ2-2
v_call: TRBV6-5
clone_size: -

cdr3_aa: CASSSVAGTSGRMEQYF
cdr3_nt: TGTGCCAGCAGTTCAGTCGCCGGGACTAGCGGGAGAATGGAGCAGTACTTC
d_call: TRBD2
j_call: TRBJ2-7
v_call: TRBV28
clone_size: -

cdr3_aa: CASKERTGDNYGYTF
cdr3_nt: TGTGCCAGCAAAGAGAGGACAGGGGATAACTATGGCTACACCTTC
d_call: TRBD1
j_call: TRBJ1-2
v_call: TRBV2
clone_size: once

cdr3_aa: CASSIRNNQPQHF
cdr3_nt: TGTGCCAGTAGTATCCGTAACAATCAGCCCCAGCATTTT
d_call: -
j_call: TRBJ1-5
v_call: TRBV19
clone_size: -

cdr3_aa: CASSSRLGREGTEAFF
cdr3_nt: TGTGCCAGCAGTTCTCGGCTGGGACGGGAGGGCACTGAAGCTTTCTTT
d_call: -
j_call: TRBJ1-1
v_call: TRBV27
clone_size: -

cdr3_aa: CASGLVQPGVETQYF
cdr3_nt: TGTGCTAGTGGTTTGGTACAGCCGGGGGTGGAGACCCAGTACTTC
d_call: -
j_call: TRBJ2-5
v_call: TRBV12-5
clone_size: -

cdr3_aa: CASSGVLAGHSSYEQYF
cdr3_nt: TGTGCCAGCAGCGGAGTACTAGCGGGACATAGCTCCTACGAGCAGTACTTC
d_call: TRBD2
j_call: TRBJ2-7
v_call: TRBV7-9
clone_size: once

cdr3_aa: CASSLVRGRGETQYF
cdr3_nt: TGTGCCAGCAGCTTAGTTCGCGGGAGGGGAGAGACCCAGTACTTC
d_call: TRBD2
j_call: TRBJ2-5
v_call: TRBV7-2
clone_size: -

cdr3_aa: CASSEGQTNYGYTF
cdr3_nt: TGTGCCAGCAGTGAAGGACAGACTAACTATGGCTACACCTTC
d_call: -
j_call: TRBJ1-2
v_call: TRBV6-1
clone_size: -

cdr3_aa: CASSESTGHPNEKLFF
cdr3_nt: TGCGCCAGCAGTGAGTCGACTGGACATCCTAATGAAAAACTGTTTTTT
d_call: -
j_call: TRBJ1-4
v_call: TRBV10-1
clone_size: few

cdr3_aa: CASSLVQGNTEAFF
cdr3_nt: TGTGCCAGCAGCTTGGTTCAGGGCAACACTGAAGCTTTCTTT
d_call: -
j_call: TRBJ1-1
v_call: TRBV5-8
clone_size: -

cdr3_aa: CASSPSGRVDEQYF
cdr3_nt: TGTGCCAGCAGTCCTAGCGGGAGGGTCGACGAGCAGTACTTC
d_call: TRBD2
j_call: TRBJ2-7
v_call: TRBV27
clone_size: -

cdr3_aa: CASSSGVAGGEGQYF
cdr3_nt: TGCGCCAGCAGCTCTGGGGTTGCGGGAGGAGAAGGACAGTACTTC
d_call: TRBD2
j_call: TRBJ2-5
v_call: TRBV5-1
clone_size: -

cdr3_aa: CASRTTGEGYGYTF
cdr3_nt: TGTGCCAGCAGAACCACGGGCGAGGGCTATGGCTACACCTTC
d_call: -
j_call: TRBJ1-2
v_call: TRBV2
clone_size: few

cdr3_aa: CASSLAGTENSPLHF
cdr3_nt: TGTGCCAGCAGCTTAGCCGGGACAGAGAATTCACCCCTCCACTTT
d_call: TRBD1
j_call: TRBJ1-6
v_call: TRBV7-3
clone_size: -

cdr3_aa: CASSPPGRDRGHEQYF
cdr3_nt: TGTGCCAGCAGTCCCCCAGGGCGGGACAGGGGCCACGAGCAGTACTTC
d_call: TRBD1
j_call: TRBJ2-7
v_call: TRBV2
clone_size: few

cdr3_aa: CASSGRDRGGNTIYF
cdr3_nt: TGTGCCAGCAGCGGCCGGGACAGGGGTGGAAACACCATATATTTT
d_call: TRBD1
j_call: TRBJ1-3
v_call: TRBV7-8
clone_size: -

cdr3_aa: CASSRVGGGRNEQFF
cdr3_nt: TGTGCCAGCAGCCGTGTGGGGGGCGGGAGGAATGAGCAGTTCTTC
d_call: TRBD2
j_call: TRBJ2-1
v_call: TRBV7-2
clone_size: -

cdr3_aa: CASSESRAQGNEQFF
cdr3_nt: TGTGCCAGCAGCGAGAGCAGGGCCCAGGGCAATGAGCAGTTCTTC
d_call: -
j_call: TRBJ2-1
v_call: TRBV2
clone_size: -

cdr3_aa: CASRSGQGYEQYF
cdr3_nt: TGCGCCAGCAGATCGGGACAGGGATACGAGCAGTACTTC
d_call: TRBD1
j_call: TRBJ2-7
v_call: TRBV10-2
clone_size: few

cdr3_aa: CASSFPGGNTEAFF
cdr3_nt: TGTGCCAGCAGTTTTCCAGGGGGAAACACTGAAGCTTTCTTT
d_call: TRBD1
j_call: TRBJ1-1
v_call: TRBV28
clone_size: -

cdr3_aa: CASGFRRTSGSNEQFF
cdr3_nt: TGTGCTAGTGGTTTCCGCCGGACTAGCGGGAGCAATGAGCAGTTCTTC
d_call: TRBD2
j_call: TRBJ2-1
v_call: TRBV12-5
clone_size: -

cdr3_aa: CASRLDRTSGNTIYF
cdr3_nt: TGTGCCAGCAGGCTGGACAGGACCTCTGGAAACACCATATATTTT
d_call: TRBD1
j_call: TRBJ1-3
v_call: TRBV6-1
clone_size: -

cdr3_aa: CASSLPGTAYNEQFF
cdr3_nt: TGTGCCAGCAGCCTACCCGGGACAGCTTACAATGAGCAGTTCTTC
d_call: TRBD1
j_call: TRBJ2-1
v_call: TRBV27
clone_size: few

cdr3_aa: CASRGGLQPQHF
cdr3_nt: TGTGCCAGCAGGGGGGGTCTTCAGCCCCAGCATTTT
d_call: -
j_call: TRBJ1-5
v_call: TRBV6-1
clone_size: -

cdr3_aa: CASSEETGVGAGELFF
cdr3_nt: TGTGCCAGCAGTGAGGAGACAGGGGTTGGTGCCGGGGAGCTGTTTTTT
d_call: TRBD1
j_call: TRBJ2-2
v_call: TRBV6-1
clone_size: -

cdr3_aa: CASSLFGGVAEKLFF
cdr3_nt: TGTGCCAGCAGTTTATTTGGGGGCGTAGCTGAAAAACTGTTTTTT
d_call: -
j_call: TRBJ1-4
v_call: TRBV27
clone_size: -

cdr3_aa: CASSENFYEQYF
cdr3_nt: TGCGCCAGCAGTGAGAACTTCTACGAGCAGTACTTC
d_call: -
j_call: TRBJ2-7
v_call: TRBV10-1
clone_size: -

cdr3_aa: CASSYSTGGFYEQYF
cdr3_nt: TGTGCCAGCAGTTACTCGACAGGGGGCTTCTACGAGCAGTACTTC
d_call: TRBD1
j_call: TRBJ2-7
v_call: TRBV6-5
clone_size: -